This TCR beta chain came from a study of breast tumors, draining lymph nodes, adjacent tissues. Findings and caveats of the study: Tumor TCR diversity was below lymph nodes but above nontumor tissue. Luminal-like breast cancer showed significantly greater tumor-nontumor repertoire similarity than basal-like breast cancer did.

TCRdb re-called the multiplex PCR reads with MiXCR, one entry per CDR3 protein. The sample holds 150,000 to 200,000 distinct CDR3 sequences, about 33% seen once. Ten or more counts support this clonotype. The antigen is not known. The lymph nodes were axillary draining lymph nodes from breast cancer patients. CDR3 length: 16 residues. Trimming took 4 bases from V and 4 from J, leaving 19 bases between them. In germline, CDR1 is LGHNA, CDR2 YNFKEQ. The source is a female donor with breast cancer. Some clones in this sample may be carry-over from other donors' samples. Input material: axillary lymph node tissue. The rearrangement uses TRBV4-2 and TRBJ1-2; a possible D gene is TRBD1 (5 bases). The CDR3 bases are TGTGCCAGCAGCCCCGGAAGGATCGGGGACGCCTATGGCTACACCTTC. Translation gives CASSPGRIGDAYGYTF.